This is a list of T cell receptor beta chains from one sample in a study of T cells in Graves' hyperthyroidism and ophthalmopathy. TCRdb re-analysed the multiplex PCR reads in MiXCR, keeping a single row per CDR3 protein. The sample has about 400,000 distinct CDR3 sequences; about 15% are singletons. Sequencing was carried out using blood. The source of these receptors is a woman in her twenties or thirties with Graves' hyperthyroidism. Both conserved end residues are part of each CDR3. A D gene is named only where the DNA matches it firmly. Not all rows give a size; the values are once, few, many and, for expanded clones, a class.

CDR3aa: CSAPDYLGQYF; CDR3nt: TGCAGTGCCCCGGACTACCTTGGGCAGTACTTC; d_gene: -; v_gene: TRBV20-1; j_gene: TRBJ2-7; abundance: few
CDR3aa: CSARGTANTEAFF; CDR3nt: TGCAGTGCTAGAGGGACAGCCAACACTGAAGCTTTCTTT; d_gene: -; v_gene: TRBV20-1; j_gene: TRBJ1-1; abundance: many
CDR3aa: CASSLRGGTELNEQFF; CDR3nt: TGTGCCAGCAGCTTAAGGGGCGGGACTGAGCTCAATGAGCAGTTCTTC; d_gene: -; v_gene: TRBV7-6; j_gene: TRBJ2-1; abundance: few
CDR3aa: CASSINRVEQFF; CDR3nt: TGTGCCAGTAGTATAAACAGGGTTGAGCAGTTCTTC; d_gene: -; v_gene: TRBV19; j_gene: TRBJ2-1; abundance: -
CDR3aa: CSASETGQGDIGQFF; CDR3nt: TGCAGTGCTAGCGAAACGGGACAGGGGGATATCGGTCAGTTCTTC; d_gene: TRBD1; v_gene: TRBV20-1; j_gene: TRBJ2-1; abundance: few
CDR3aa: CASTPGGAYEQYF; CDR3nt: TGTGCCAGCACCCCCGGGGGCGCGTACGAGCAGTACTTC; d_gene: -; v_gene: TRBV6-1; j_gene: TRBJ2-7; abundance: few
CDR3aa: CSAPSIGELYEQYF; CDR3nt: TGCAGTGCCCCCTCCATAGGGGAGTTATACGAGCAGTACTTC; d_gene: -; v_gene: TRBV20-1; j_gene: TRBJ2-7; abundance: -
CDR3aa: CASRGGEKLFF; CDR3nt: TGTGCCAGCAGGGGGGGAGAAAAACTGTTTTTT; d_gene: -; v_gene: TRBV27; j_gene: TRBJ1-4; abundance: few
CDR3aa: CASSQESGEDNEQFF; CDR3nt: TGTGCCAGCAGCCAAGAGTCGGGGGAAGACAATGAGCAGTTCTTC; d_gene: -; v_gene: TRBV7-6; j_gene: TRBJ2-1; abundance: few
CDR3aa: CASSLQGSGEKLFF; CDR3nt: TGTGCCAGCAGTTTACAGGGGTCGGGTGAAAAACTGTTTTTT; d_gene: TRBD1; v_gene: TRBV2; j_gene: TRBJ1-4; abundance: many
CDR3aa: CASSRSGTGFNEKLFF; CDR3nt: TGTGCCAGCAGTCGTTCCGGGACAGGATTTAATGAAAAACTGTTTTTT; d_gene: TRBD1; v_gene: TRBV27; j_gene: TRBJ1-4; abundance: many
CDR3aa: CSARQGPYGYTF; CDR3nt: TGCAGTGCTAGACAGGGGCCCTATGGCTACACCTTC; d_gene: -; v_gene: TRBV20-1; j_gene: TRBJ1-2; abundance: few
CDR3aa: CASSLGRPNEKLFF; CDR3nt: TGTGCCAGCAGCCTGGGACGGCCAAATGAAAAACTGTTTTTT; d_gene: -; v_gene: TRBV9; j_gene: TRBJ1-4; abundance: few
CDR3aa: CASSLRGFEGNQPQHF; CDR3nt: TGTGCCAGCAGTTTAAGAGGTTTTGAGGGTAATCAGCCCCAGCATTTT; d_gene: -; v_gene: TRBV28; j_gene: TRBJ1-5; abundance: few
CDR3aa: CASSSGTAQKYF; CDR3nt: TGTGCCAGCAGCTCCGGGACAGCGCAGAAGTACTTC; d_gene: TRBD1; v_gene: TRBV5-4; j_gene: TRBJ2-7; abundance: -
CDR3aa: CASSLRSGAGTGELFF; CDR3nt: TGTGCCAGCAGTTTAAGATCAGGGGCTGGCACCGGGGAGCTGTTTTTT; d_gene: -; v_gene: TRBV28; j_gene: TRBJ2-2; abundance: many
CDR3aa: CARTDRGTTEAFF; CDR3nt: TGTGCCAGGACCGACAGGGGGACCACTGAAGCTTTCTTT; d_gene: TRBD1; v_gene: TRBV25-1; j_gene: TRBJ1-1; abundance: -
CDR3aa: CASSLGGTRQDF; CDR3nt: TGTGCCAGCAGCTTAGGGGGGACTCGACAGGACTTC; d_gene: -; v_gene: TRBV7-2; j_gene: TRBJ2-7; abundance: few
CDR3aa: CSAPNSGRSGTDTQYF; CDR3nt: TGCAGTGCCCCGAATAGCGGGAGATCAGGCACAGATACGCAGTATTTT; d_gene: TRBD2; v_gene: TRBV20-1; j_gene: TRBJ2-3; abundance: few
CDR3aa: CASSLRTLGTGELFF; CDR3nt: TGTGCCAGCAGCCTGAGGACTTTGGGCACCGGGGAGCTGTTTTTT; d_gene: -; v_gene: TRBV11-2; j_gene: TRBJ2-2; abundance: many
CDR3aa: CSARDLRNTGNYGYTF; CDR3nt: TGCAGTGCTAGAGATCTGCGTAATACAGGGAACTATGGCTACACCTTC; d_gene: -; v_gene: TRBV20-1; j_gene: TRBJ1-2; abundance: few
CDR3aa: CASSIDRVDTQYF; CDR3nt: TGTGCCAGTAGTATAGACAGGGTTGATACGCAGTATTTT; d_gene: -; v_gene: TRBV19; j_gene: TRBJ2-3; abundance: few
CDR3aa: CASSLRVSAGANVLTF; CDR3nt: TGTGCCAGCAGCTTACGGGTTAGCGCTGGGGCCAACGTCCTGACTTTC; d_gene: -; v_gene: TRBV5-6; j_gene: TRBJ2-6; abundance: few
CDR3aa: CASSQDGIAGGAETQYF; CDR3nt: TGCGCCAGCAGCCAAGATGGGATAGCGGGAGGGGCAGAGACCCAGTACTTC; d_gene: TRBD2; v_gene: TRBV4-1; j_gene: TRBJ2-5; abundance: -
CDR3aa: CASSRTSGIIGELFF; CDR3nt: TGTGCCAGCAGCAGGACTAGCGGGATAATCGGGGAGCTGTTTTTT; d_gene: TRBD2; v_gene: TRBV3-1; j_gene: TRBJ2-2; abundance: -
CDR3aa: CASTTSGFQETQYF; CDR3nt: TGTGCCAGCACCACTAGCGGGTTCCAAGAGACCCAGTACTTC; d_gene: TRBD2; v_gene: TRBV28; j_gene: TRBJ2-5; abundance: many
CDR3aa: CASSDRGVGQPQHF; CDR3nt: TGTGCCAGCAGCGACAGGGGTGTCGGTCAGCCCCAGCATTTT; d_gene: TRBD1; v_gene: TRBV9; j_gene: TRBJ1-5; abundance: many
CDR3aa: CAITEGRLNTGELFF; CDR3nt: TGTGCCATCACCGAAGGAAGACTTAACACCGGGGAGCTGTTTTTT; d_gene: -; v_gene: TRBV10-3; j_gene: TRBJ2-2; abundance: many
CDR3aa: CSARDQLAYEQYF; CDR3nt: TGCAGTGCTAGAGATCAACTAGCCTACGAGCAGTACTTC; d_gene: -; v_gene: TRBV20-1; j_gene: TRBJ2-7; abundance: -
CDR3aa: CASRVLPGRMSSYEQYF; CDR3nt: TGTGCCAGCAGAGTACTTCCCGGACGGATGAGCTCCTACGAGCAGTACTTC; d_gene: -; v_gene: TRBV5-8; j_gene: TRBJ2-7; abundance: few
CDR3aa: CASSTPLRTSGAYEQYF; CDR3nt: TGTGCCAGCAGTACACCCCTTAGGACTAGCGGAGCGTACGAGCAGTACTTC; d_gene: TRBD2; v_gene: TRBV6-2/TRBV6-3; j_gene: TRBJ2-7; abundance: few
CDR3aa: CATSDLGGGEQFF; CDR3nt: TGTGCCACCAGTGATTTGGGCGGGGGCGAGCAGTTCTTC; d_gene: -; v_gene: TRBV24-1; j_gene: TRBJ2-1; abundance: few
CDR3aa: CASSEGPREQYF; CDR3nt: TGTGCCAGCAGTGAAGGGCCGAGAGAGCAGTACTTC; d_gene: -; v_gene: TRBV2; j_gene: TRBJ2-7; abundance: many
CDR3aa: CASSFEREFHEQFF; CDR3nt: TGTGCCAGCAGTTTTGAGCGGGAGTTCCATGAGCAGTTCTTC; d_gene: TRBD2; v_gene: TRBV12-3/TRBV12-4; j_gene: TRBJ2-1; abundance: many
CDR3aa: CASMSRAANYGYTF; CDR3nt: TGTGCCAGCATGTCAAGGGCAGCTAACTATGGCTACACCTTC; d_gene: -; v_gene: TRBV2; j_gene: TRBJ1-2; abundance: many
CDR3aa: CATSMGVAGVFTGELFF; CDR3nt: TGTGCCACCAGCATGGGGGTAGCGGGAGTCTTCACCGGGGAGCTGTTTTTT; d_gene: TRBD2; v_gene: TRBV15; j_gene: TRBJ2-2; abundance: few
CDR3aa: CSVDSRDRAKTQYF; CDR3nt: TGCAGCGTTGATAGCCGGGACAGGGCAAAGACCCAGTACTTC; d_gene: TRBD1; v_gene: TRBV29-1; j_gene: TRBJ2-5; abundance: few
CDR3aa: CASVQPATSTDTQYF; CDR3nt: TGTGCCAGCGTCCAGCCAGCAACCAGCACAGATACGCAGTATTTT; d_gene: -; v_gene: TRBV6-1; j_gene: TRBJ2-3; abundance: -
CDR3aa: CASSGTPGLAGFNYNEQFF; CDR3nt: TGTGCCAGCAGTGGTACTCCGGGACTAGCGGGATTTAACTACAATGAGCAGTTCTTC; d_gene: TRBD2; v_gene: TRBV6-1; j_gene: TRBJ2-1; abundance: many
CDR3aa: CASSPRLAGLGADTQYF; CDR3nt: TGCGCCAGCAGCCCCCGCCTAGCGGGACTTGGCGCAGATACGCAGTATTTT; d_gene: TRBD2; v_gene: TRBV4-1; j_gene: TRBJ2-3; abundance: few
CDR3aa: CASSLVPGGGGQPQHF; CDR3nt: TGTGCCAGCAGCTTAGTTCCAGGCGGCGGGGGTCAGCCCCAGCATTTT; d_gene: -; v_gene: TRBV7-2; j_gene: TRBJ1-5; abundance: many
CDR3aa: CSAPGRALKNIQYF; CDR3nt: TGCAGTGCACCCGGCCGGGCGCTGAAAAACATTCAGTACTTC; d_gene: -; v_gene: TRBV20-1; j_gene: TRBJ2-4; abundance: many
CDR3aa: CATSDTQGAGQPQHF; CDR3nt: TGTGCCACCAGTGATACCCAGGGGGCCGGGCAGCCCCAGCATTTT; d_gene: TRBD1; v_gene: TRBV24-1; j_gene: TRBJ1-5; abundance: many
CDR3aa: CSARVQGPPHYGYTF; CDR3nt: TGCAGTGCTAGGGTACAGGGTCCCCCACACTATGGCTACACCTTC; d_gene: -; v_gene: TRBV20-1; j_gene: TRBJ1-2; abundance: -
CDR3aa: CASVKREGAGELFF; CDR3nt: TGTGCCAGCGTAAAGCGGGAGGGCGCCGGGGAGCTGTTTTTT; d_gene: TRBD2; v_gene: TRBV27; j_gene: TRBJ2-2; abundance: -
CDR3aa: CASSFQGSGANVLTF; CDR3nt: TGTGCCAGCAGTTTTCAGGGAAGTGGGGCCAACGTCCTGACTTTC; d_gene: -; v_gene: TRBV28; j_gene: TRBJ2-6; abundance: many
CDR3aa: CASSLAHPSYEQYF; CDR3nt: TGTGCCAGCAGCTTAGCTCACCCCTCCTACGAGCAGTACTTC; d_gene: -; v_gene: TRBV7-9; j_gene: TRBJ2-7; abundance: many
CDR3aa: CASSQGGGRNQPQHF; CDR3nt: TGCGCCAGCAGCCAAGGTGGAGGACGCAATCAGCCCCAGCATTTT; d_gene: -; v_gene: TRBV4-1; j_gene: TRBJ1-5; abundance: -
CDR3aa: CASSSLAGGQDEQFF; CDR3nt: TGTGCCAGCTCGTCACTAGCGGGAGGTCAGGATGAGCAGTTCTTC; d_gene: TRBD2; v_gene: TRBV18; j_gene: TRBJ2-1; abundance: many
CDR3aa: CASSLLDVGVSPLHF; CDR3nt: TGTGCCAGCAGTTTATTGGATGTGGGGGTCTCACCCCTCCACTTT; d_gene: -; v_gene: TRBV28; j_gene: TRBJ1-6; abundance: many
CDR3aa: CASSLQGSKYEQYF; CDR3nt: TGTGCCAGCAGTTTACAGGGGTCCAAATACGAGCAGTACTTC; d_gene: TRBD1; v_gene: TRBV6-1; j_gene: TRBJ2-7; abundance: many
CDR3aa: CASMRRSEQYF; CDR3nt: TGTGCCAGCATGCGGAGGTCGGAGCAGTACTTC; d_gene: -; v_gene: TRBV28; j_gene: TRBJ2-7; abundance: many
CDR3aa: CASSAIGILPDTQYF; CDR3nt: TGTGCCAGCAGCGCTATAGGCATCTTGCCGGATACGCAGTATTTT; d_gene: -; v_gene: TRBV7-9; j_gene: TRBJ2-3; abundance: -
CDR3aa: CASSLPKREEVRNEQFF; CDR3nt: TGCGCCAGCAGCTTGCCGAAGCGGGAGGAAGTGAGGAATGAGCAGTTCTTC; d_gene: TRBD2; v_gene: TRBV5-1; j_gene: TRBJ2-1; abundance: many
CDR3aa: CSARDMYGRTYNEQFF; CDR3nt: TGCAGTGCTAGAGATATGTATGGACGAACATACAATGAGCAGTTCTTC; d_gene: -; v_gene: TRBV20-1; j_gene: TRBJ2-1; abundance: few
CDR3aa: CASRMTGDYEQYF; CDR3nt: TGTGCCAGTAGGATGACAGGGGACTACGAGCAGTACTTC; d_gene: TRBD1; v_gene: TRBV19; j_gene: TRBJ2-7; abundance: -
CDR3aa: CASSTGLAAYNEQFF; CDR3nt: TGTGCCAGCAGCACCGGACTAGCGGCCTACAATGAGCAGTTCTTC; d_gene: TRBD2; v_gene: TRBV7-9; j_gene: TRBJ2-1; abundance: -
CDR3aa: CASSLNGLTYEQYF; CDR3nt: TGTGCCAGCAGCTTAAACGGGTTAACCTACGAGCAGTACTTC; d_gene: -; v_gene: TRBV11-2; j_gene: TRBJ2-7; abundance: -
CDR3aa: CASSSLVSAYEQYF; CDR3nt: TGTGCCAGCAGCTCACTCGTTAGCGCCTACGAGCAGTACTTC; d_gene: -; v_gene: TRBV7-2; j_gene: TRBJ2-7; abundance: many
CDR3aa: CASSTSTGKETQYF; CDR3nt: TGCGCCAGCAGCACGTCGACAGGGAAAGAGACCCAGTACTTC; d_gene: TRBD1; v_gene: TRBV5-1; j_gene: TRBJ2-5; abundance: -